The 30 T cell receptor beta chains in this list originate from one sample, sequenced in a study of identical twins. TCRdb re-derived calls from the 5' RACE reads in MiXCR, one entry per CDR3 protein. The sample lists some 690,000 distinct CDR3 sequences, approximately 22% occurring once. The same data also contributed to another study, on T cells expressing NK-cell markers.

Sequencing used PBMCs. The receptors here all came from a woman between 18 and 29 years old in good health.

J is TRBJ2-2 and V is TRBV15, with D possibly matching TRBD2 (5 bases). The CDR3 runs 15 residues. Trimming left V 0 bases short and J 7 bases short, with 12 bases between. The germline CDR1 and CDR2 sequences are LNHNV and YYDKDF (reference sequence). Here the CDR3 DNA reads TGTGCCACCAGCAGAGAAGGAGGAACTAGCGGGGAGCTGTTTTTT. The encoded protein is CATSREGGTSGELFF.

This clonotype was detected a few times. This chain uses TRBV10-3 with TRBJ1-2; D gene uncertain. Germline CDR1 and CDR2: ENHRY and SYGVKD. CDR3 length equals 14 residues. V lost 2 bases to trimming and J lost 3 bases, with 10 bases between them. The chain's CDR3 is CAISEPYWDYGYTF. In nucleotides, the CDR3 is TGTGCCATCAGTGAGCCTTACTGGGACTATGGCTACACCTTC.

This rearrangement joins TRBV7-2 to TRBJ2-3; no reliable D call. Germline CDR1 SGHTA, CDR2 FQGNSA. The CDR3 extends over 14 amino acids. V lost 5 bases to trimming and J lost 5 bases, with 14 bases between them. The CDR3 region is CASSPRRSVDTQYF. CDR3 DNA: TGTGCCAGCAGCCCGCGGAGATCTGTAGATACGCAGTATTTT. The entire variable domain, with the rest obtained from reference TRBV7-2 and TRBJ2-3, is as follows: GAGVSQSPSNKVTEKGKDVELRCDPISGHTALYWYRQSLGQGLEFLIYFQGNSAPDKSGLPSDRFSAERTGGSVSTLTIQRTQQEDSAVYLCASSPRRSVDTQYFGPGTRLTVL.

This chain connects TRBV29-1 to TRBJ2-1, with 12 bases matching TRBD2. V lost 5 bases and J lost 7; bases outside the gene matches: 9. The CDR3 covers 15 residues. Germline CDR1 SQVTM, CDR2 ANQGSEA. The CDR3 spells CSVQSPGTSGNEQFF. The CDR3 region has the DNA TGCAGCGTTCAAAGTCCCGGGACTAGCGGGAATGAGCAGTTCTTC.

This clonotype was recorded at least ten times. The chain uses TRBV12-3 or TRBV12-4 and TRBJ2-2; 10 nucleotides agree with TRBD1. This CDR3 has 18 residues. Losses at the gene ends were 5 bases for V and 1 base for J; bases not matched to a gene: 10. The CDR3 loop reads CASSLRDRGSRNTGELFF. The CDR3 DNA reads as TGTGCCAGCAGTCTACGGGACAGGGGCTCCCGGAACACCGGGGAGCTGTTTTTT.

The chain couples TRBV20-1 to TRBJ2-7; 7 bases are shared with TRBD1. CDR3 length equals 15 residues. J lost 3 bases, V lost 3 bases, and 11 bases had no gene match. CDR1 and CDR2 (germline): DFQATT, SNEGSKA (reference sequence). The CDR3: CSARGETGVNYEQYF. CDR3 coding DNA: TGCAGTGCTAGGGGGGAAACAGGGGTCAACTACGAGCAGTACTTC.

This clonotype was seen ten or more times. This chain uses TRBV20-1 with TRBJ1-1; D perhaps matches TRBD1 (6 bases). The CDR3 is 14 amino acids. Germline V gives CDR1 DFQATT, CDR2 SNEGSKA (reference sequence). V was clipped by 5 bases and J by 4 bases, with 17 bases between them. The CDR3 loop is CSALDRILATEAFF. For the CDR3, the DNA is TGCAGTGCTTTAGACAGGATCCTAGCCACTGAAGCTTTCTTT.

This chain connects TRBV6-4 to TRBJ2-1; 13 bases map to TRBD2. CDR1 is MRHNA, CDR2 SNTAGT, per germline. Germline trimming cut 8 bases from V and 6 bases from J; bases unmatched to any gene: 7. This CDR3 spans 15 amino acids. The DNA of the CDR3 is TGTGCCAGCCGCGAAGGGACTAGCGGGGCCAATGAGCAGTTCTTC. It encodes CASREGTSGANEQFF.

This clonotype has more than one count but fewer than ten. This chain connects TRBV6-6 to TRBJ2-7; D gene uncertain. Germline V gives CDR1 MNHNY, CDR2 SVGAGI (reference sequence). V was shortened by 4 bases and J by 9 bases, with 13 bases between the two germline ends. The CDR3 extends over 12 amino acids. The chain's CDR3 is CASSLNRASQYF. DNA for the CDR3: TGTGCCAGCAGTTTAAATCGGGCCTCGCAGTACTTC.

The chain combines TRBV5-6 with TRBJ2-3, with 7 nucleotides matching TRBD1. The CDR3 consists of 15 residues. V gave up 0 bases and J gave up 2 bases; unmatched junction bases: 3. Germline V gives CDR1 SGHDT, CDR2 YYEEEE. The CDR3 DNA is TGTGCCAGCAGCTTGGACAGGGGATTCACAGATACGCAGTATTTT. It yields the protein CASSLDRGFTDTQYF.

This clonotype was found a few times. The V gene is TRBV6-5, the J gene TRBJ2-7; 8 bases are shared with TRBD1. The V gene end was trimmed by 5 bases and the J gene end by 4 bases; junction bases not matched to a gene: 7. The germline CDR1 and CDR2 sequences are MNHEY and SVGAGI. The length of the CDR3 is 14 residues. DNA for the CDR3: TGTGCCAGCAGTCTACAGGGGGATCGTTACGAGCAGTACTTC. Its translation is CASSLQGDRYEQYF.

At least ten counts were recorded for this clonotype. The chain links TRBV12-3 or TRBV12-4 to TRBJ2-2, with TRBD2 matching over 10 bases. CDR3 size: 17 residues. V lost 5 bases, J lost 7 bases, and 13 bases stayed unmatched. This chain's CDR3 is CASSPTLQLAGFGELFF. Here the CDR3 DNA reads TGTGCCAGCAGTCCTACCCTTCAACTAGCGGGGTTCGGGGAGCTGTTTTTT.

The DNA of the CDR3 is TGTGCCAGCAGTTTTGGGGTCCCCACAGATACGCAGTATTTT. Protein: CASSFGVPTDTQYF. The chain recombines TRBV28 with TRBJ2-3, with no clear D. The V end was cut by 3 bases, the J end by 2 bases, with 9 bases between. The CDR3 sequence is 14 residues long. CDR1 MDHEN and CDR2 SYDVKM come from the germline V gene.

The chain links TRBV5-1 to TRBJ2-7; 9 bases agree with TRBD1. CDR3 size: 15 residues. The V and J ends lost 0 bases and 7 bases, in that order; junction bases with no gene match: 8. Germline assignment: CDR1 SGHRS and CDR2 YFSETQ. The CDR3 DNA is TGCGCCAGCAGCTTGGGAGGTGGGACAGGGCGGGAGCAGTACTTC. This codes for CASSLGGGTGREQYF.

The J gene is TRBJ2-3, the V gene TRBV19, with D possibly TRBD2 on 5 matching bases. V lost 0 bases to trimming and J lost 1 base, with 8 bases between them. The germline CDR1 and CDR2 sequences are LNHDA and SQIVND (reference sequence). The CDR3 runs to 15 residues. The CDR3 spells CASSIDHGGTDTQYF. In DNA form, the CDR3 reads TGTGCCAGTAGTATAGATCACGGGGGCACAGATACGCAGTATTTT. Based on the CDR3 plus reference TRBV19 and TRBJ2-3, the full variable domain is DGGITQSPKYLFRKEGQNVTLSCEQNLNHDAMYWYRQDPGQGLRLIYYSQIVNDFQKGDIAEGYSVSREKKESFPLTVTSAQKNPTAFYLCASSIDHGGTDTQYFGPGTRLTVL.

The chain uses TRBV5-1 and TRBJ2-1; perhaps TRBD2 as D (6 bases). CDR1 is SGHRS and CDR2 is YFSETQ in the germline V gene. This CDR3 comprises 17 residues. V lost 1 base and J 0 bases, leaving 14 bases between the germline ends. CDR3 DNA: TGCGCCAGCAGCTTGTCTGGTTCCGGGAGCTCCTACAATGAGCAGTTCTTC. This sequence encodes CASSLSGSGSSYNEQFF. Looking up the rest from reference TRBV5-1 and TRBJ2-1 gives the full variable domain: KAGVTQTPRYLIKTRGQQVTLSCSPISGHRSVSWYQQTPGQGLQFLFEYFSETQRNKGNFPGRFSGRQFSNSRSEMNVSTLELGDSALYLCASSLSGSGSSYNEQFFGPGTRLTVL.

This rearrangement joins TRBV12-3 or TRBV12-4 to TRBJ1-1; 8 bases map to TRBD1. The CDR3 is 16 amino acids. Germline trimming cut 1 base from V and 7 bases from J; bases unmatched to any gene: 11. CDR3 protein: CASSLGTGFSPGEAFF. The CDR3 DNA follows: TGTGCCAGCAGTTTAGGGACAGGGTTTTCACCGGGTGAAGCTTTCTTT.

The chain joins TRBV20-1 to TRBJ2-1; a weak D match, TRBD2 (6 bases). V dropped 5 bases and J dropped 4 bases, with 15 bases sitting between them. Germline lookup yields CDR1 DFQATT and CDR2 SNEGSKA (reference sequence). The CDR3 spans 14 residues. In nucleotides, the CDR3 is TGCAGTGCTTTGGGCGGGGCCGTATACAATGAGCAGTTCTTC. It codes for CSALGGAVYNEQFF.

The chain has TRBV7-9 and TRBJ2-3; D unresolved. The CDR3 is 13 residues long. The germline CDR1 and CDR2 sequences are SEHNR and FQNEAQ (reference sequence). Trimming left V 5 bases short and J 3 bases short, with 9 bases between. The CDR3 nucleotides are TGTGCCAGCAGCCGTTCTAGAACAGATACGCAGTATTTT. Amino acids: CASSRSRTDTQYF.

This clonotype was counted between two and nine times. This sequence joins TRBV6-1 and TRBJ2-5, with TRBD2 matching over 10 bases. With 8 bases clipped from V and 7 bases from J, the junction kept 7 bases outside the gene matches. CDR3 length: 13 amino acids. In germline, CDR1 is MNHNS, CDR2 SASEGT. CDR3 amino acids: CASHRLAGATQYF. The CDR3 DNA reads as TGTGCCAGCCACCGGCTAGCGGGAGCGACCCAGTACTTC.

The gene calls are TRBV10-3 and TRBJ2-5, with D tentatively TRBD2 (7 bases). CDR1 is ENHRY, CDR2 SYGVKD, per germline. This CDR3 has 14 amino acids. V lost 2 bases, J lost 1 base, and 8 bases lay in between. This CDR3 is CAISEAGAQETQYF. The CDR3 DNA is TGTGCCATCAGTGAGGCGGGGGCCCAAGAGACCCAGTACTTC.

This chain joins TRBV2 and TRBJ1-5; D gene ambiguous. This CDR3 contains 14 residues. Germline V CDR1 and CDR2: SNHLY, FYNNEI. Trimming stripped 4 bases from V and 0 bases from J, with 7 bases between. CDR3: CASSVQYSNQPQHF. The CDR3, as DNA: TGTGCCAGCAGTGTACAGTATAGCAATCAGCCCCAGCATTTT.

This chain links TRBV2 with TRBJ1-2; TRBD1 matches 10 bases. Germline assignment: CDR1 SNHLY and CDR2 FYNNEI. The junction had 9 bases not matched to a gene; V was cut back by 8 bases and J by 6 bases. The CDR3 has 14 residues. Written as DNA, the CDR3 is TGTGCCAGCTGGGACGACAGGGGGCTTCATGGCTACACCTTC. Translating it yields CASWDDRGLHGYTF.

The chain has TRBV27 and TRBJ2-5; TRBD2 matches at 11 bases. CDR3 length: 15 amino acids. The germline V gene encodes CDR1 MNHEY and CDR2 SMNVEV (reference sequence). V lost 3 bases, J lost 4 bases, and 4 bases stayed unmatched. CDR3 coding DNA: TGTGCCAGCAGTTTTAGCGGGAGGGAGGGAGAGACCCAGTACTTC. It translates to CASSFSGREGETQYF.

Only a few counts were recorded for this clonotype. The gene calls are TRBV20-1 and TRBJ2-2, with D unclear. V shed 1 base and J shed 6 bases, with 3 bases lying between them. Germline CDR1 and CDR2: DFQATT and SNEGSKA (reference sequence). The CDR3 totals 11 residues. The CDR3 loop reads CSARASGELFF. DNA of the CDR3: TGCAGTGCTAGAGCGTCCGGGGAGCTGTTTTTT.

The V call is TRBV5-1, the J call TRBJ2-7; D gene uncertain. V gave up 0 bases and J gave up 1 base, with 17 bases separating them. CDR1 SGHRS and CDR2 YFSETQ come from the germline V gene. This CDR3 contains 17 residues. CDR3 region: CASSLAIVSLGSYEQYF. The CDR3 DNA reads TGCGCCAGCAGCTTGGCAATTGTCAGCTTGGGTTCCTACGAGCAGTACTTC.

This clonotype was observed at least ten times. The gene calls are TRBV5-5 and TRBJ2-7, with no clear D. Trimming took 0 bases from V and 4 from J, leaving 8 bases between them. The CDR3 is made up of 13 amino acids. Germline CDR1 and CDR2: SGHKS and YYEKEE (reference sequence). The CDR3 DNA reads TGTGCCAGCAGCTTGGAACCCCTGTACGAGCAGTACTTC. As protein: CASSLEPLYEQYF.

In this sample, this clonotype turned up a few times. The V call is TRBV27, the J call TRBJ2-3, with TRBD2 matching 9 bases. This CDR3 contains 14 residues. V lost 6 bases, J lost 3 bases, and 4 bases stayed unmatched. Germline CDR1 and CDR2: MNHEY and SMNVEV (reference sequence). The CDR3 DNA follows: TGTGCCAGCAGGCCAACTAGCGGGACAGATACGCAGTATTTT. Encoded protein: CASRPTSGTDTQYF.

This clonotype was observed a handful of times. J is TRBJ1-2 and V is TRBV5-1; D perhaps matches TRBD1 (5 bases). The germline CDR1 and CDR2 sequences are SGHRS and YFSETQ. V shed 8 bases and J shed 3 bases, with 14 bases lying between them. The CDR3 is 13 amino acids. The CDR3 is CASSQETHYGYTF. The CDR3 coding sequence is TGCGCCAGTTCACAGGAGACTCACTATGGCTACACCTTC.

This clonotype has a count of ten or more. V gene TRBV29-1 combines with J gene TRBJ2-7, with TRBD1 matching 9 bases. Germline assignment: CDR1 SQVTM and CDR2 ANQGSEA. The CDR3 consists of 11 residues. V lost 8 bases to trimming and J lost 6 bases; unmatched junction nucleotides: 5. In DNA form, the CDR3 reads TGCAGCCTTGGACAGGGGTCCGAGCAGTACTTC. Its protein is CSLGQGSEQYF.